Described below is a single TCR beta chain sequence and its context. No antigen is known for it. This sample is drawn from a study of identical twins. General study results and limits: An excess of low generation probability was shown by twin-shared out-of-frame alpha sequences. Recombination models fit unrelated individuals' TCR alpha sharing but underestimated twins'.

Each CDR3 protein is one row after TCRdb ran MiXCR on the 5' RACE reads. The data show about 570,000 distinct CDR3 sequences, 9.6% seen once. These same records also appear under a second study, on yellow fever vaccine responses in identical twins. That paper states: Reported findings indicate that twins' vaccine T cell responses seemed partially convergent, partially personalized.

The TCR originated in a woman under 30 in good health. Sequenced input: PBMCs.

CDR3 in DNA: TGTGCCAGCAGGGATAACCTCCCGGAGACCCAGTACTTC. Translated, it gives CASRDNLPETQYF. The genes are TRBV5-5 and TRBJ2-5, with D unresolved. The V gene lost 5 bases and the J gene lost 5 bases, with 13 bases spanning the gap. The germline V gene has CDR1 SGHKS and CDR2 YYEKEE (reference sequence). The CDR3 runs 13 residues.